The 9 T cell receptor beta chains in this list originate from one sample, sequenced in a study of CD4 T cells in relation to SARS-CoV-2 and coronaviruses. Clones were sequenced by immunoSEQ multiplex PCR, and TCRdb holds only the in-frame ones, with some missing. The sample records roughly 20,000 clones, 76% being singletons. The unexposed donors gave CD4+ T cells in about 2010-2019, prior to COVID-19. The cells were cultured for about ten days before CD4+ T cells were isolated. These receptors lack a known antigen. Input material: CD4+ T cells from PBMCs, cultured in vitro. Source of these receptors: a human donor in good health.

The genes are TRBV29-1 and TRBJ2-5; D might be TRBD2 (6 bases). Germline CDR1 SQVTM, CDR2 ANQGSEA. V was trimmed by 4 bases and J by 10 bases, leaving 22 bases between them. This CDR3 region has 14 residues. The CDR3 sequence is CSVGRGTGTAGQYF. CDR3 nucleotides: TGCAGCGTTGGGAGGGGAACAGGTACTGCGGGCCAGTACTTC.

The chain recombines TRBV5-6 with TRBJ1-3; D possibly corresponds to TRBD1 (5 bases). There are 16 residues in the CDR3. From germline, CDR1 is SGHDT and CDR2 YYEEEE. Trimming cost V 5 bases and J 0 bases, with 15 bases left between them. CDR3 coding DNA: TGTGCCAGCAGTCCTGGACGGGGGAGCTCTGGAAACACCATATATTTT. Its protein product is CASSPGRGSSGNTIYF.

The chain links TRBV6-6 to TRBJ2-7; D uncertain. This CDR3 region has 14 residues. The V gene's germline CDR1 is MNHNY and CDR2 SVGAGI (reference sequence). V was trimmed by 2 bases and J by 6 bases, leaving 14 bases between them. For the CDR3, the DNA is TGTGCCAGCAGTTACCCAACAGAGTCGGGCGAGCAGTACTTC. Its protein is CASSYPTESGEQYF.

This chain's CDR3 is CASSLDLAGGYEQYF. DNA for the CDR3: TGTGCCAGCAGCTTGGACCTAGCGGGAGGTTACGAGCAGTACTTC. This chain joins TRBV5-4 and TRBJ2-7; 11 nucleotides line up with TRBD2. The CDR3 consists of 15 residues. Trimming cost V 0 bases and J 4 bases; bases outside gene matches: 3. Germline V gene lookup returns CDR1 SGHNT and CDR2 YYREEE (reference sequence).

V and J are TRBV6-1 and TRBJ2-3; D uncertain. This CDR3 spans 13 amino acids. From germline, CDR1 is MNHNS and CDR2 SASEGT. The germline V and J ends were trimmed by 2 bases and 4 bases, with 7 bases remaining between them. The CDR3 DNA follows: TGTGCCAGCAGTGAACGAGATCCAGATACGCAGTATTTT. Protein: CASSERDPDTQYF.

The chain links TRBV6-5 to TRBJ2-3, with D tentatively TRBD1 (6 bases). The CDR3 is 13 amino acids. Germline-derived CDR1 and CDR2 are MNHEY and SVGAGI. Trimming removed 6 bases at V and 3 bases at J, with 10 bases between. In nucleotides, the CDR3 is TGTGCCAGCAGAGGGGGAACTACAGATACGCAGTATTTT. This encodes CASRGGTTDTQYF.

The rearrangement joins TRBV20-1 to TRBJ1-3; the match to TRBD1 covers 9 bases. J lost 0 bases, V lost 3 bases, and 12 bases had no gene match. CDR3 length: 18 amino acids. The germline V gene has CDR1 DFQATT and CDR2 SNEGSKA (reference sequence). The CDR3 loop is CSASEDRGLDLSGNTIYF. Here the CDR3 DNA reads TGCAGTGCTAGTGAGGACAGGGGCCTTGACCTCTCTGGAAACACCATATATTTT.

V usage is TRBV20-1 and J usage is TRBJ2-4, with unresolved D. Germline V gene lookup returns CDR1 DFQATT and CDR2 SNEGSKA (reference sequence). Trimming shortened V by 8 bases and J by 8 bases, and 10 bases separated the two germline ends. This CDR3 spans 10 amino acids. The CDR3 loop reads CSFSRDIQYF. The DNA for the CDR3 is TGCAGTTTTAGTCGGGACATTCAGTACTTC.

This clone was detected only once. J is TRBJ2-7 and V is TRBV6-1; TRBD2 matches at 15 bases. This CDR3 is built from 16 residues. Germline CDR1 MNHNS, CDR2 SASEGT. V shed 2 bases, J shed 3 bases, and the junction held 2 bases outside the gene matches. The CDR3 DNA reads TGTGCCAGCAGTGAATGGGGACTAGCGGGAGGCTACGAGCAGTACTTC. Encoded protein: CASSEWGLAGGYEQYF.